This TCR beta chain was captured by sequencing in a study of vaccination effects on CD4 cells after COVID-19. The CDR3 extends over 15 amino acids. Trimming removed 4 bases from V and 1 base from J, with 14 bases in between. Germline values: CDR1 SGHNT, CDR2 YYREEE (reference sequence). Remarks on this clone: Its specificity is unknown.

Repertoires were generated with immunoSEQ multiplex PCR, while TCRdb's copy carries only in-frame clones and drops some. The sample lists approximately 54,000 clones; around 75% were seen once. ViraFEST used viral peptide pools to expand antigen-specific CD4+ T cells before sequencing. Isolating CD4+ T cells followed roughly ten days of culture. The specimen was CD4+ T cells from PBMCs cultured with HCoV-229E spike peptides, collected before COVID-19 vaccination. This TCR came from a human donor who received a COVID-19 vaccine. The V and J genes are TRBV5-4 and TRBJ2-5; D is possibly TRBD1 (6 bases). CDR3 protein: CASSPSGVRQETQYF. The CDR3 DNA reads as TGTGCCAGCAGCCCGTCAGGGGTACGCCAAGAGACCCAGTACTTC.